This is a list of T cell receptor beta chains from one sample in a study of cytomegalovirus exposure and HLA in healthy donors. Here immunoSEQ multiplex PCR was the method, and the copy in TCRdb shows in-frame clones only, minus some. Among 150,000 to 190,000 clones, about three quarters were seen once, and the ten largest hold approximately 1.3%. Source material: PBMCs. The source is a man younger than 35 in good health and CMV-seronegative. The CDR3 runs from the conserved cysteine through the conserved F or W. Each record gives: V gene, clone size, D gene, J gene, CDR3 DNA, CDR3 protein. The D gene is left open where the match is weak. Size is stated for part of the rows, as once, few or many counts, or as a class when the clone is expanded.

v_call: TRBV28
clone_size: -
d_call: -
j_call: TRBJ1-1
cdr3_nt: TGTGCCAGCATCCAGGGGTGGCAGGAGCACACTGAAGCTTTCTTT
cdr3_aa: CASIQGWQEHTEAFF

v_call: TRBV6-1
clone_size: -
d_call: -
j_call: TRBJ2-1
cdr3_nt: TGTGCCAGCTTCGATGAGCTGCGGAGTCGGAGTGAGCAGTTCTTC
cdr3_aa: CASFDELRSRSEQFF

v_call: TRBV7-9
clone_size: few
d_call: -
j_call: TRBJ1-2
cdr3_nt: TGTGCCAGCAGTCTAGCCGGGATGGTGGACACCTTC
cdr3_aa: CASSLAGMVDTF

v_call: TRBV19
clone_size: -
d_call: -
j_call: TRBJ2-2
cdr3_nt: TGTGCCAGCAATACAGGGCGGTTGAACACCGGGGAGCTGTTTTTT
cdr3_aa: CASNTGRLNTGELFF

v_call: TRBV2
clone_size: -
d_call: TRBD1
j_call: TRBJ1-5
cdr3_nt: TGTGCCAGCAGTGCGGGACAGGGGGCAGTTCAGCCCCAGCATTTT
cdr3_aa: CASSAGQGAVQPQHF

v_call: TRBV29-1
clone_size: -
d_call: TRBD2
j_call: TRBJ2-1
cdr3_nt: TGCAGCGTTGAATCCCGGGGGACTAGCGGGAGGGGCTACAATGAGCAGTTCTTC
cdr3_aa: CSVESRGTSGRGYNEQFF

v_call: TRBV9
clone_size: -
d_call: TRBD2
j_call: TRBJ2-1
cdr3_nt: TGTGCCAGCAGCGTAGTAACTAGCGGGATGGGTGAGCAGTTCTTC
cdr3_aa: CASSVVTSGMGEQFF

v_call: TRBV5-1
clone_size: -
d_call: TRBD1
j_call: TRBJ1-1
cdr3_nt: TGCGCCAGCAGCTTGGAAGCGGCAGGGGGAGCTTTCTTT
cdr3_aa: CASSLEAAGGAFF

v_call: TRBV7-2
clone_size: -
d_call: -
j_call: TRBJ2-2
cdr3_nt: TGTGCCAGCAGCTTAGAACTGGCGGACACCGGGGAGCTGTTTTTT
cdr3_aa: CASSLELADTGELFF

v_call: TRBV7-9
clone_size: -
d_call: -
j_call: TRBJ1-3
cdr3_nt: TGTGCCAGCAGCCCCACTCTCTCTGGAAACACCATATATTTT
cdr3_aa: CASSPTLSGNTIYF

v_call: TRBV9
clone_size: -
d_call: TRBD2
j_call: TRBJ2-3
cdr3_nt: TGTGCCAGCAGCGGGGGACTAGCGGGAGGGACCACAGATACGCAGTATTTT
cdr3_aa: CASSGGLAGGTTDTQYF

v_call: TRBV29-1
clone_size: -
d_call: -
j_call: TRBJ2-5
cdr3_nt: TGCAGCGCCGCCGCGCGGGGTAAAGAGACCCAGTACTTC
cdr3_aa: CSAAARGKETQYF

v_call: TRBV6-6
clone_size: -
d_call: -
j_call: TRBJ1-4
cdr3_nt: TGTGCCAGCAGTTACGGCAACGCAGGGGAAAAACTGTTTTTT
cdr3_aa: CASSYGNAGEKLFF

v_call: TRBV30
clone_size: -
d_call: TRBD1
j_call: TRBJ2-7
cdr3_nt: TGTGCCTGGACTTCGGGACAGGGCGAGCAGTACTTC
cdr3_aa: CAWTSGQGEQYF

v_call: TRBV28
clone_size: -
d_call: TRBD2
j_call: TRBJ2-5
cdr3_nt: TGTGCCAGCAGTTCTAGCGGGCCGGCCCAAGAGACCCAGTACTTC
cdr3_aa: CASSSSGPAQETQYF

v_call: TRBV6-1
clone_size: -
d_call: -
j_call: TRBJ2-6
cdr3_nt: TGTGCCAGCAGTGAAGAGGCAGGGGCTGGGGCCAACGTCCTGACTTTC
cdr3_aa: CASSEEAGAGANVLTF

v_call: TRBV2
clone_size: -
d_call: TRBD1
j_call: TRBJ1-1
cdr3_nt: TGTGCCAGCAGTGAGGAGGGTTTGACAGGGGGCTCTGGTGCTTTCTTT
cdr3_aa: CASSEEGLTGGSGAFF

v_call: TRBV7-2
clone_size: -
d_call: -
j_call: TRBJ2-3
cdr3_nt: TGTGCCAGCAGCCGCGGCCAGTGGGGCACAGATACGCAGTATTTT
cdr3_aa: CASSRGQWGTDTQYF

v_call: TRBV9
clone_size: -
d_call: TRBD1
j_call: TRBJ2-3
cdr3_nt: TGTGCCAGCAGCTCGCCTCGGGACAGGGTCACAGATACGCAGTATTTT
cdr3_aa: CASSSPRDRVTDTQYF

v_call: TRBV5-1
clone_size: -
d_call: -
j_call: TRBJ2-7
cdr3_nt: TGCGCCAGCAGCTCCCAACCGGCGGGGAGCTCCTACGAGCAGTACTTC
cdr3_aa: CASSSQPAGSSYEQYF

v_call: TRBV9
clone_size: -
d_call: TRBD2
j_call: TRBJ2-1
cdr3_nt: TGTGCCAGCAGCGTAGCGGCAGGGACTAGCAATGAGCAGTTCTTC
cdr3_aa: CASSVAAGTSNEQFF

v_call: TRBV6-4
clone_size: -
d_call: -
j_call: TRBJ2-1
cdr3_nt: TGTGCCAGCAGTGCCGGGACTCAGAATGAGCAGTTCTTC
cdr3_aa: CASSAGTQNEQFF

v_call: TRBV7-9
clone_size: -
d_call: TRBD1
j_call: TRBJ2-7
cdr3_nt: TGTTCCAGCAGCTTACCTCGGACAGGGGAACTCTACGAGCAGTACTTC
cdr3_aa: CSSSLPRTGELYEQYF

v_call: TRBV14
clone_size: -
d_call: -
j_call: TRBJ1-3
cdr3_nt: TGTGCCAGCAGAAAGGCGGGGGATCGGGGAAACACCATATATTTT
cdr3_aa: CASRKAGDRGNTIYF

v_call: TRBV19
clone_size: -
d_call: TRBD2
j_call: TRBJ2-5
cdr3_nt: TGTGCCAGTAGTGCCCAAGCGGGAGGGCCGGGAGAGACCCAGTACTTC
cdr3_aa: CASSAQAGGPGETQYF

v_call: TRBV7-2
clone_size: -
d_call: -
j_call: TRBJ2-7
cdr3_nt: TGTGCCAGCAGCTACGATCCGGGTGCCTACGAGCAGTACTTC
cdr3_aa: CASSYDPGAYEQYF

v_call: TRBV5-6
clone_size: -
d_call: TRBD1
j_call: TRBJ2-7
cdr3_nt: TGTGCCAGCAGCTTGTCTGGGGACAGGGGCGACGAGCAGTACTTC
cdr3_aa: CASSLSGDRGDEQYF